This TCR beta chain is from a study of early stage breast cancer tumors. This clone was observed a few times. Per the germline V gene, CDR1 is GTSNPN and CDR2 is SVGIG (reference sequence). Trimming took off 1 base at V and 8 bases at J, with 14 bases between the two ends. The CDR3 sequence is 13 residues long. Sequencing used immunoSEQ multiplex PCR; TCRdb keeps in-frame clones, though not all of them. This sample has 25,000 to 30,000 clones, with approximately 76% found just once. The TCR was taken from a person aged 50 to 59 with breast cancer. The rearrangement links TRBV30 to TRBJ1-2, with D maybe TRBD1 (6 bases). Sequencing was done on a sample of blood. The CDR3 reads CAWSERAQGGYTF. CDR3 nucleotide sequence: TGTGCCTGGAGTGAACGGGCCCAGGGGGGCTACACCTTC.